This T cell receptor beta chain was captured in a study of somatic mutations in cytotoxic T cells in rheumatoid arthritis. Study-wide findings and caveats: The largest CD8+ clone made up over 20% of CD8+ cells in about an eighth of the 65 patients. Of the expanded CD8+ clones, the antigen targets were not known.

Using positive magnetic bead selection on an AutoMACS, CD4+ and CD8+ cells were isolated, after which their purity was checked by flow cytometry. In the case of this clone: As yet, its antigen is unknown.

Germline V lookup: CDR1 SGHNT, CDR2 YYREEE (reference sequence). V gave up 2 bases and J gave up 5 bases, with 14 bases separating them. This CDR3 spans 14 amino acids. Clones were sequenced by immunoSEQ multiplex PCR, and TCRdb holds only the in-frame ones, with some missing. The sample contains 15,000 to 20,000 clones, more than 65% of which appear only once. The chain employs TRBV5-4 and TRBJ2-7, with D possibly TRBD1 on 5 matching bases. This clonotype was sampled from an adult with rheumatoid arthritis. Sample: CD8+ T cells sorted from blood. The chain's CDR3 is CASSFDRLPNEQYF. CDR3 nucleotides: TGTGCCAGCAGCTTCGACAGACTGCCTAACGAGCAGTACTTC.